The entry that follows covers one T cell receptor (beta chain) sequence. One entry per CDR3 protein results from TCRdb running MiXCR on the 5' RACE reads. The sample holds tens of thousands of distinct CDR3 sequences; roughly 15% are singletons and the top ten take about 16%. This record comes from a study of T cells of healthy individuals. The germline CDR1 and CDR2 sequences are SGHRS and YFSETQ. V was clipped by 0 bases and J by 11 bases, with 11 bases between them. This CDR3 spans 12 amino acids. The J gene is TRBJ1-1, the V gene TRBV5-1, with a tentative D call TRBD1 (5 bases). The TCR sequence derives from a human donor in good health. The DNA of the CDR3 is TGCGCCAGCAGCTTGGTTGGAGAGGGGGCTTTCTTT. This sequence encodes CASSLVGEGAFF.